A single sample is the source of the 27 T cell receptor beta chains below, sequenced in a study of T cell responses to AZD1222 COVID-19 vaccine. Libraries were prepared by immunoSEQ multiplex PCR; TCRdb keeps only in-frame clonotypes and omits some of them. The sample comprises roughly 120,000 clones, just over 85% of which are singletons, and approximately 15% rests with the top ten. The input for sequencing was peripheral blood, taken 28 days after the second AZD1222 dose. All receptors derive from an adult who received the AZD1222 COVID-19 vaccine.

The CDR3 coding sequence is TGTGCCAGCACCACGGGGGAGGGCTATTCACCCCTCCACTTT. It is translated as CASTTGEGYSPLHF. The genes are TRBV7-9 and TRBJ1-6; D is perhaps TRBD1 (5 bases). This CDR3 has 14 residues. Germline V CDR1 and CDR2: SEHNR, FQNEAQ (reference sequence). V was cut by 7 bases and J by 8 bases, with 15 bases left in between.

CDR3 nucleotide sequence: TGTGCCAGTAGTACGGACAGGGGATCCTACGAGCAGTACTTC. This translates into CASSTDRGSYEQYF. The J gene is TRBJ2-7, the V gene TRBV19, with 9 bases fitting TRBD1. Germline trimming cut 4 bases from V and 1 base from J; bases unmatched to any gene: 2. This CDR3 is 14 amino acids long. Germline-derived CDR1 and CDR2 are LNHDA and SQIVND (reference sequence).

The chain is built from TRBV28 and TRBJ2-7; 7 bases match TRBD1. With 6 bases clipped from V and 3 bases from J, the junction kept 11 bases outside the gene matches. CDR1 and CDR2 from the germline V gene are MDHEN and SYDVKM. The CDR3 is 15 amino acids. In nucleotides, the CDR3 is TGTGCCAGCAGGCAGAGACAGGGTGGGGTCTACGAGCAGTACTTC. Protein product: CASRQRQGGVYEQYF.

The V gene is TRBV5-1, the J gene TRBJ1-2, with 7 bases identical to TRBD1. The V gene's germline CDR1 is SGHRS and CDR2 YFSETQ. V was clipped by 4 bases and J by 4 bases; unmatched bases: 7. This CDR3 spans 14 amino acids. The CDR3 sequence is CASSPTGKAYGYTF. The CDR3 DNA sequence: TGCGCCAGCAGCCCGACAGGGAAGGCCTATGGCTACACCTTC. The full variable domain, in which reference TRBV5-1 and TRBJ1-2 provide the parts outside the CDR3, is KAGVTQTPRYLIKTRGQQVTLSCSPISGHRSVSWYQQTPGQGLQFLFEYFSETQRNKGNFPGRFSGRQFSNSRSEMNVSTLELGDSALYLCASSPTGKAYGYTFGSGTRLTVV.

This clone was detected only a few times. The chain uses TRBV30 and TRBJ1-4; D possibly corresponds to TRBD1 (6 bases). Between the trimmed V and J ends, which lost 0 bases and 5 bases, there was a span of 10 bases. The CDR3 runs to 14 residues. Germline values: CDR1 GTSNPN, CDR2 SVGIG (reference sequence). The CDR3 spells CAWSVRDKNEKLFF. For the CDR3, the DNA is TGTGCCTGGAGTGTCCGGGACAAGAATGAAAAACTGTTTTTT.

This chain connects TRBV6-5 to TRBJ1-4, with 7 bases that match TRBD1. Trimming at V came to 6 bases and at J to 8 bases, leaving 12 bases not matched to a gene. Germline CDR1 is MNHEY and CDR2 is SVGAGI. The CDR3 runs 15 residues. DNA of the CDR3: TGTGCCAGCAGCGATTATGACAGGGTCGGCGAAAAACTGTTTTTT. Its translation: CASSDYDRVGEKLFF.

CDR3: CASSFGQGGSGQPQHF. The DNA for the CDR3 is TGTGCCAGCAGCTTCGGTCAGGGGGGTTCCGGTCAGCCCCAGCATTTT. The gene calls are TRBV7-9 and TRBJ1-5; 7 bases map to TRBD1. V shed 3 bases and J 6 bases; nucleotides not matched to a gene: 11. CDR1 is SEHNR, CDR2 FQNEAQ, per germline (reference sequence). The CDR3 sequence is 16 residues long.

This clone was observed a handful of times. CDR3 sequence: CASRGEGRSTEQFF. In nucleotides, the CDR3 is TGTGCCAGCAGGGGCGAGGGGCGCTCAACTGAGCAGTTCTTC. V gene TRBV9 combines with J gene TRBJ2-1; D assignment may be TRBD1 or TRBD2 (5 bases each). CDR1 is SGDLS, CDR2 YYNGEE, per germline. Trimming cost V 5 bases and J 9 bases, with 18 bases left between them. This CDR3 comprises 14 residues.

The chain uses TRBV9 and TRBJ2-6; D call uncertain. CDR1 is SGDLS and CDR2 is YYNGEE in the germline V gene. There are 14 residues in the CDR3. Trimming removed 0 bases from V and 3 bases from J, with 4 bases in between. As DNA, the CDR3 is TGTGCCAGCAGCGTAGGTGGTGGGGCCAACGTCCTGACTTTC. Its protein product is CASSVGGGANVLTF.

The V call is TRBV2, the J call TRBJ1-4; D is uncertain. Trimming took off 2 bases at V and 0 bases at J, with 7 bases between the two ends. Germline V gene data show CDR1 as SNHLY and CDR2 as FYNNEI. The CDR3 covers 15 residues. The DNA of the CDR3 is TGTGCCAGCAGTGAATTGGCCTCAACTAATGAAAAACTGTTTTTT. It specifies CASSELASTNEKLFF.

This sequence joins TRBV11-2 and TRBJ1-4, with D perhaps TRBD1 (6 bases). Trimming removed 5 bases at V and 4 bases at J, with 23 bases between. This CDR3 has 18 amino acids. Germline V lookup: CDR1 SGHAT, CDR2 FQNNGV. The CDR3 region has the DNA TGTGCCAGCAGCGAACATTACGTAACACAGGGCGTTAATGAAAAACTGTTTTTT. Translated: CASSEHYVTQGVNEKLFF.

This clone came up once. The V and J genes are TRBV11-2 and TRBJ2-2; D gene uncertain. This CDR3 is 17 amino acids long. Trimming stripped 2 bases from V and 0 bases from J, with 13 bases between. Per the germline V gene, CDR1 is SGHAT and CDR2 is FQNNGV. CDR3 nucleotides: TGTGCCAGCAGCTTACGCGACCGGGCCACGAACACCGGGGAGCTGTTTTTT. This codes for CASSLRDRATNTGELFF.

The chain combines TRBV5-4 with TRBJ1-1, with D uncertain. This CDR3 has 13 residues. Germline V gene sequence: CDR1 SGHNT, CDR2 YYREEE (reference sequence). Trimming took off 0 bases at V and 7 bases at J, with 10 bases between the two ends. The DNA of the CDR3 is TGTGCCAGCAGCTTGGATCCCTATGGTGAAGCTTTCTTT. Its translation: CASSLDPYGEAFF.

This clone was detected a few times. This chain links TRBV7-9 with TRBJ1-1; possibly TRBD1 for D (6 bases). The CDR3 spans 15 residues. V shed 1 base and J shed 5 bases, with 14 bases lying between them. CDR1 is SEHNR, CDR2 FQNEAQ, per germline (reference sequence). CDR3 in amino acids: CASSLERTVGTEAFF. The CDR3 bases are TGTGCCAGCAGCTTAGAACGGACAGTGGGGACTGAAGCTTTCTTT.

The genes are TRBV21-1 and TRBJ2-5; TRBD1, as called in the table, went unchecked against the DNA. TRBV21-1 represents a pseudogene. This CDR3 is built from 14 residues. In nucleotides, the CDR3 is TGTGCCAGCAGCAAAGTTAGGACACAAGAGACCCAGTACTTC. Translating it yields CASSKVRTQETQYF.

V gene TRBV2 combines with J gene TRBJ2-1, with D hard to call. Trimming took off 4 bases at V and 6 bases at J, with 7 bases between the two ends. CDR1 and CDR2 from the germline V gene are SNHLY and FYNNEI. This CDR3 comprises 12 residues. The CDR3 spells CASSGWSNEQFF. The DNA of the CDR3 is TGTGCCAGCAGTGGGTGGAGCAATGAGCAGTTCTTC.

This clone was seen a handful of times. The chain couples TRBV7-2 to TRBJ1-2; D is uncertain. Trimming shortened V by 5 bases and J by 8 bases, and 18 bases separated the two germline ends. The CDR3 loop spans 14 amino acids. CDR1 is SGHTA, CDR2 FQGNSA, per germline. This CDR3 is CASSADHQAKGYTF. The CDR3 nucleotides are TGTGCCAGCAGCGCCGATCATCAGGCTAAGGGCTACACCTTC.

The CDR3 DNA reads as TGTGCCAGCAGTGAAACCAGGGATGGCACTGAAGCTTTCTTT. It translates to CASSETRDGTEAFF. This rearrangement joins TRBV25-1 to TRBJ1-1, with D possibly TRBD1 on 5 matching bases. This CDR3 contains 14 residues. V was trimmed by 2 bases and J by 4 bases, leaving 11 bases between them. Germline V CDR1 and CDR2: MGHDK, SYGVNS.

The rearrangement uses TRBV19 and TRBJ2-2, with D perhaps matching TRBD1 (5 bases). The CDR3 contains 16 residues. V lost 5 bases to trimming and J lost 1 base, with 14 bases between them. Germline V lookup: CDR1 LNHDA, CDR2 SQIVND (reference sequence). Here the CDR3 reads CASSGSHQGNTGELFF. The CDR3 DNA reads as TGTGCCAGTAGTGGCTCTCATCAGGGGAACACCGGGGAGCTGTTTTTT.

DNA of the CDR3: TGTGCCAGCAGCTTGGGACTAGCGGGGTACAATGAGCAGTTCTTC. This sequence encodes CASSLGLAGYNEQFF. The chain has TRBV5-8 and TRBJ2-1; 11 nucleotides align to TRBD2. V shed 0 bases and J 4 bases; nucleotides not matched to a gene: 0. The CDR3 consists of 15 residues. The V gene's germline CDR1 is SGHTS and CDR2 YDEGEE.

The chain carries TRBV29-1 and TRBJ1-6; maybe TRBD1 (6 bases). With 4 bases removed from V and 7 bases from J, the gap between germline ends came to 11 bases. There are 13 residues in the CDR3. The germline gives CDR1 SQVTM, CDR2 ANQGSEA. CDR3 in amino acids: CSVGTGTNSPLHF. As DNA, the CDR3 is TGCAGCGTTGGTACAGGGACGAATTCACCCCTCCACTTT. Based on the CDR3 plus reference TRBV29-1 and TRBJ1-6, the full variable domain is SAVISQKPSRDICQRGTSLTIQCQVDSQVTMMFWYRQQPGQSLTLIATANQGSEATYESGFVIDKFPISRPNLTFSTLTVSNMSPEDSSIYLCSVGTGTNSPLHFGNGTRLTVT.

This chain connects TRBV23-1 to TRBJ2-7; 7 nucleotides agree with TRBD1. TRBV23-1 counts as an open reading frame of uncertain function. The CDR3 totals 14 residues. The junction had 5 bases not matched to a gene; V was cut back by 6 bases and J by 0 bases. The CDR3 loop is CASRVDRFSYEQYF. DNA for the CDR3: TGCGCCAGCAGGGTGGACAGGTTCTCCTACGAGCAGTACTTC.

The chain has TRBV2 and TRBJ2-3; maybe TRBD2 (6 bases). This CDR3 spans 14 amino acids. The germline V gene encodes CDR1 SNHLY and CDR2 FYNNEI. V dropped 11 bases and J dropped 5 bases, with 20 bases sitting between them. In nucleotides, the CDR3 is TGTGCCGCGGGACGGGGACGAGCCCTAGATACGCAGTATTTT. Protein sequence: CAAGRGRALDTQYF.

On this clone: Sequence at one end of the junction differs from germline and may be a read error. The chain couples TRBV20-1 to TRBJ2-4, with 8 nucleotides matching TRBD1. This CDR3 region has 10 residues. Germline CDR1 and CDR2: DFQATT and SNEGSKA (reference sequence). The CDR3 protein is CSAARTGFHF. The CDR3 region has the DNA TGCAGTGCTGCACGGACAGGGTTCCACTTC.

The chain recombines TRBV11-2 with TRBJ1-1, with a weak D call TRBD1 (5 bases). Per the germline V gene, CDR1 is SGHAT and CDR2 is FQNNGV. The CDR3 spans 15 residues. The V gene lost 0 bases and the J gene lost 8 bases, with 16 bases spanning the gap. Written as DNA, the CDR3 is TGTGCCAGCAGCTTAGATCTCAGGACAAGCCAGGAAGCTTTCTTT. The encoded protein is CASSLDLRTSQEAFF.

This chain joins TRBV6-5 and TRBJ1-1; TRBD1 is a possible D gene (6 bases). Germline V gene data show CDR1 as MNHEY and CDR2 as SVGAGI. The CDR3 runs to 15 residues. Trimming shortened V by 5 bases and J by 1 base, and 14 bases separated the two germline ends. CDR3 nucleotide sequence: TGTGCCAGCAGTCTGGTCCAGGGGCGGAACACTGAAGCTTTCTTT. Amino acids: CASSLVQGRNTEAFF.

This clone was seen a few times. V is TRBV12-3 or TRBV12-4 and J is TRBJ1-2; D is unclear. The V end lost 6 bases, the J end lost 13 bases, and 18 bases lay between the germline ends. CDR3 size: 12 residues. The DNA of the CDR3 is TGTGCCAGCAGCCTCTCGGACGGCGTCTGCACCTTC. It translates to CASSLSDGVCTF.